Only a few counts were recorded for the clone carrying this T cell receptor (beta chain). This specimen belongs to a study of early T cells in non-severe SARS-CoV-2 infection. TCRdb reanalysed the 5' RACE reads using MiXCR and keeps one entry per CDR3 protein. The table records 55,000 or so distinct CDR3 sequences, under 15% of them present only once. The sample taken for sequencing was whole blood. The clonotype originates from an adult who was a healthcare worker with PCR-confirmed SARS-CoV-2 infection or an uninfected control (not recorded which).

DNA for the CDR3: TGCAGTGCTCCCCCCCCGCCAACATGGGGTGCTAACTATGGCTACACCTTC. Protein product: CSAPPPPTWGANYGYTF. This chain connects TRBV20-1 to TRBJ1-2; no reliable D call. The ends were cut back, 5 bases at V and 0 bases at J, with 22 bases in the middle. CDR1 and CDR2 from the germline V gene are DFQATT and SNEGSKA (reference sequence). This CDR3 region has 17 residues.